This T cell receptor (beta chain) is from a study of blood T cell repertoires in COVID-19. The protocol was immunoSEQ multiplex PCR, while the TCRdb copy is restricted to in-frame clones and leaves out a portion. There are 400,000 to 550,000 clones in the sample; 75% to 90% occur only once, and around 4.5% lies in the top ten. CDR3 length equals 13 residues. V lost 0 bases, J lost 2 bases, and 6 bases lay in between. The germline V gene encodes CDR1 SGHDT and CDR2 YYEEEE. The TCR sequence derives from a woman aged 30 to 39 with acute or convalescent COVID-19. Sequencing was performed on peripheral blood. The chain joins TRBV5-6 to TRBJ2-7, with D perhaps matching TRBD1 (6 bases). The CDR3 DNA reads as TGTGCCAGCAGCTTGGAGGGGGCCTACGAGCAGTACTTC. Its translation: CASSLEGAYEQYF.